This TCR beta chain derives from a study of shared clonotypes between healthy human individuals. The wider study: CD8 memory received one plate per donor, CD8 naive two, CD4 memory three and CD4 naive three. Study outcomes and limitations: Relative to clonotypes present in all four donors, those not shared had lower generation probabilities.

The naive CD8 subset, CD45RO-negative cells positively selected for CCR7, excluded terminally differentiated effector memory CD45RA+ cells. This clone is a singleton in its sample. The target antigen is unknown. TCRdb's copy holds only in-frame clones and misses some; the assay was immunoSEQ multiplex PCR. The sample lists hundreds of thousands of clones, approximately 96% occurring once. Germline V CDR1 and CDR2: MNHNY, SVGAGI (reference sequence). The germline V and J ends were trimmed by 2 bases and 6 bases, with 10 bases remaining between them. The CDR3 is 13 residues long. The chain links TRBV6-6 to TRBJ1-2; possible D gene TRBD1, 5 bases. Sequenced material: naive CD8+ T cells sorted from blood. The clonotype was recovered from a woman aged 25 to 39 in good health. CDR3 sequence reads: CASSYGGNDGYTF. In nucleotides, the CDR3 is TGTGCCAGCAGTTACGGGGGAAACGATGGCTACACCTTC.